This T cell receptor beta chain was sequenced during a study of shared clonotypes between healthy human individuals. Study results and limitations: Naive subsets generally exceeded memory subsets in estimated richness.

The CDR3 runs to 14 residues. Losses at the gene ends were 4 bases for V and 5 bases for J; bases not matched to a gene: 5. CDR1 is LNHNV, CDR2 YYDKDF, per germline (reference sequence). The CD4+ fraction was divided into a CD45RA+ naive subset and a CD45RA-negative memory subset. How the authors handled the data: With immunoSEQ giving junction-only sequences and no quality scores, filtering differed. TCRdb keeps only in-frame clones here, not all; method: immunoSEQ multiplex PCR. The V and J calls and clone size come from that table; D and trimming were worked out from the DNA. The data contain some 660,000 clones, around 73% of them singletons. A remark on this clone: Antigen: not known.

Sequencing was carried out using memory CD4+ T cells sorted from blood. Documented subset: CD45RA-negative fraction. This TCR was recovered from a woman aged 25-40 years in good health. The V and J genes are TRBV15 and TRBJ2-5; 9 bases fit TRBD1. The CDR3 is CATSTRTGAETQYF. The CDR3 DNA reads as TGTGCCACCAGCACTCGGACAGGGGCCGAGACCCAGTACTTC.